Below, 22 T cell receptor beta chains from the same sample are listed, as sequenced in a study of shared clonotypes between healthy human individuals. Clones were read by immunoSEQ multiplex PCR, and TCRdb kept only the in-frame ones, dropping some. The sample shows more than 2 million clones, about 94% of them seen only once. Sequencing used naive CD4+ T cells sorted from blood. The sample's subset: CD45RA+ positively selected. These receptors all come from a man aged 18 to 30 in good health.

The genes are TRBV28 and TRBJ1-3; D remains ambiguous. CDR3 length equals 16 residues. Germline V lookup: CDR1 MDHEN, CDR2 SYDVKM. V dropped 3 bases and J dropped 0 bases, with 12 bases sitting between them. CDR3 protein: CASSFAGSRSGNTIYF. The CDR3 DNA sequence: TGTGCCAGCAGTTTTGCAGGCTCACGCTCTGGAAACACCATATATTTT.

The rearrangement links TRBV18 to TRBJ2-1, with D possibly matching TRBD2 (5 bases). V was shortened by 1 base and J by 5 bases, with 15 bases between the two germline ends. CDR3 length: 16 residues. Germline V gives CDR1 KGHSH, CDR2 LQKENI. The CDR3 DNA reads TGTGCCAGCTCACCACGAGGACTGCAGCCCAACAATGAGCAGTTCTTC. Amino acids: CASSPRGLQPNNEQFF.

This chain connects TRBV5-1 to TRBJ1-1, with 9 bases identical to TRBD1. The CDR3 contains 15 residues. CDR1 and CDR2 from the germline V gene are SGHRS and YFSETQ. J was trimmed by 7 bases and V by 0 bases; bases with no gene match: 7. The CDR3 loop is CASSLGRDRVNEAFF. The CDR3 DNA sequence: TGCGCCAGCAGCTTGGGCCGGGACAGGGTTAATGAAGCTTTCTTT.

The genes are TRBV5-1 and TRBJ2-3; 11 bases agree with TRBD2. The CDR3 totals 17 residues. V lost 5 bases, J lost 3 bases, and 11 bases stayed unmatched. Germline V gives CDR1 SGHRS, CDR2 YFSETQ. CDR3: CASRPLLAGGRTDTQYF. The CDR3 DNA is TGCGCCAGCAGACCTCTATTAGCGGGAGGGCGGACAGATACGCAGTATTTT.

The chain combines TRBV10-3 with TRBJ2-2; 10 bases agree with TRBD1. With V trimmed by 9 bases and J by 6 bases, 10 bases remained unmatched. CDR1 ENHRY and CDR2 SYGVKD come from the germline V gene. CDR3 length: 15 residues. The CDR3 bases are TGTGCCATATACCCGGGACAGGGGAGACCCGGGGAGCTGTTTTTT. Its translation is CAIYPGQGRPGELFF.

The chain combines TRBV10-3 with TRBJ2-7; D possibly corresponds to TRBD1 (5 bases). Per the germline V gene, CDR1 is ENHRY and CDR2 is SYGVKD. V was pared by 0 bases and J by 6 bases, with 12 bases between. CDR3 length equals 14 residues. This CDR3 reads CAISESTSRAEQYF. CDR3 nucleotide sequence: TGTGCCATCAGTGAGTCGACGAGCAGGGCCGAGCAGTACTTC.

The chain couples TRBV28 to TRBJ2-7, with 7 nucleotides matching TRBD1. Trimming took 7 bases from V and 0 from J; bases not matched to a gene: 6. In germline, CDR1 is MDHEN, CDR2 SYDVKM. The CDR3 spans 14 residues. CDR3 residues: CASIETGSSYEQYF. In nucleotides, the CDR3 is TGTGCCAGCATAGAGACAGGGTCCTCCTACGAGCAGTACTTC.

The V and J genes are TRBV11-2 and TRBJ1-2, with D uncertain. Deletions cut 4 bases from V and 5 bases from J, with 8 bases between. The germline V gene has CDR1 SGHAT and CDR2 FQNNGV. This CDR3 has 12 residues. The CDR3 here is CASSSYPYGYTF. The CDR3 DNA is TGTGCCAGCAGCTCATACCCGTATGGCTACACCTTC.

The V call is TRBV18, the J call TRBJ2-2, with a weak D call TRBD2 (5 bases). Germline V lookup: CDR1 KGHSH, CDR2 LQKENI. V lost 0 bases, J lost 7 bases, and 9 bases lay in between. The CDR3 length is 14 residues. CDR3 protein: CASSPPSGNGELFF. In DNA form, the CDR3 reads TGTGCCAGCTCACCACCGTCCGGGAACGGGGAGCTGTTTTTT.

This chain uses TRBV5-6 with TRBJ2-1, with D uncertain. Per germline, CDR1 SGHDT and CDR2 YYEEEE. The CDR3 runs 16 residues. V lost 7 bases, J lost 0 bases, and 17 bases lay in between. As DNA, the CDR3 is TGTGCCAGCCGCACATGGGCGGCTCGCTCCTACAATGAGCAGTTCTTC. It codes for CASRTWAARSYNEQFF.

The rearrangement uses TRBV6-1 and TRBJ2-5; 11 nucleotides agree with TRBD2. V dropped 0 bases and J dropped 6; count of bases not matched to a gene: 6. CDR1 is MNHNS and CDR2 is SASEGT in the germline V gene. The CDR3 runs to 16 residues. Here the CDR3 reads CASSEASGGGQKTQYF. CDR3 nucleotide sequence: TGTGCCAGCAGTGAAGCTAGCGGGGGGGGTCAGAAGACCCAGTACTTC.

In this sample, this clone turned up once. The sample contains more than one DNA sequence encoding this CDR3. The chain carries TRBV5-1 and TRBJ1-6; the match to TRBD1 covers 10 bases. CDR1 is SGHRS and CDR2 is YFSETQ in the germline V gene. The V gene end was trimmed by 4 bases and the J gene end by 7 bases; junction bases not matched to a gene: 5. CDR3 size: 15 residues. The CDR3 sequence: CASSPGTGVNSPLHF. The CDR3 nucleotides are TGCGCCAGCAGCCCCGGGACAGGGGTAAATTCACCCCTCCACTTT.

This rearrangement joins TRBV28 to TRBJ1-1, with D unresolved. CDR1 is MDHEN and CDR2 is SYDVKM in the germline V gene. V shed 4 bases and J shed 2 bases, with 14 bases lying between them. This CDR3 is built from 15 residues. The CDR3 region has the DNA TGTGCCAGCAGTTCTCCTATTTTGGGAAACACTGAAGCTTTCTTT. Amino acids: CASSSPILGNTEAFF.

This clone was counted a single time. This chain's CDR3 is CAISGSDAQGSYEQYF. DNA of the CDR3: TGTGCCATCAGTGGGAGCGATGCACAGGGTAGTTACGAGCAGTACTTC. J is TRBJ2-7 and V is TRBV10-3; a possible D gene is TRBD1 (6 bases). The CDR3 length is 16 residues. Germline values: CDR1 ENHRY, CDR2 SYGVKD. V lost 4 bases to trimming and J lost 4 bases, with 20 bases between them.

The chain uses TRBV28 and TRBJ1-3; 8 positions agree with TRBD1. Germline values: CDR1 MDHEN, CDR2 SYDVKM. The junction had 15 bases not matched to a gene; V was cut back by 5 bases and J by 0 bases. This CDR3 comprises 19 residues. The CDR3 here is CASSPRIRDRPFSGNTIYF. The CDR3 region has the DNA TGTGCCAGCAGTCCTCGAATCCGGGACAGGCCGTTCTCTGGAAACACCATATATTTT.

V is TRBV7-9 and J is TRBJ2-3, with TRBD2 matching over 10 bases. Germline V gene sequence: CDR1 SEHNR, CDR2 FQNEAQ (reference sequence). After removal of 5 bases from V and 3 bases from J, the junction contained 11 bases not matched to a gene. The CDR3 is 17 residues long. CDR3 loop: CASSPFNLAGVTDTQYF. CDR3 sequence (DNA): TGTGCCAGCAGCCCCTTCAACCTAGCGGGGGTTACAGATACGCAGTATTTT.

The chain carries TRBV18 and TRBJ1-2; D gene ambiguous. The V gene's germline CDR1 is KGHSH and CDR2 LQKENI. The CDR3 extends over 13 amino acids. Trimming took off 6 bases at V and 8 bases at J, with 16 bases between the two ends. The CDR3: CASSFVEGRGYTF. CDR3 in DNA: TGTGCCAGCTCCTTCGTGGAAGGGCGCGGCTACACCTTC.

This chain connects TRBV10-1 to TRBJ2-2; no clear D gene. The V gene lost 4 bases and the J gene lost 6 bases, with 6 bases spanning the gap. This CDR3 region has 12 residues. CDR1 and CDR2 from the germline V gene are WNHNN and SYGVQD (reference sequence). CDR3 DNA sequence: TGCGCCAGCAGTGTTGGAGCCGGGGAGCTGTTTTTT. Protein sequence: CASSVGAGELFF.

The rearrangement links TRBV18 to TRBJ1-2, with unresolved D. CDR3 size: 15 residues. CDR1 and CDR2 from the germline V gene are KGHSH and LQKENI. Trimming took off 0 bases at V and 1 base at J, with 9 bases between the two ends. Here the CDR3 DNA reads TGTGCCAGCTCACCACCGGAAGTCATTAACTATGGCTACACCTTC. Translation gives CASSPPEVINYGYTF.

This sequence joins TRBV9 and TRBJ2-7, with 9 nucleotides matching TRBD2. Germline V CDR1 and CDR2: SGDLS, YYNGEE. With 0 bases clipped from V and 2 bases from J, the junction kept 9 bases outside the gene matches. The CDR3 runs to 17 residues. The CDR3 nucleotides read TGTGCCAGCAGCGTAGGGGCTAGCGGGACCCTAACCTACGAGCAGTACTTC. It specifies CASSVGASGTLTYEQYF.

The CDR3 region has the DNA TGTGCCAGCAGTTTCGTTCTGGCAGGGGGGGATTCACCCCTCCACTTT. Encoded protein: CASSFVLAGGDSPLHF. This chain joins TRBV27 and TRBJ1-6, with TRBD1 matching 7 bases. J lost 8 bases, V lost 3 bases, and 10 bases had no gene match. The CDR3 has 16 amino acids. Germline lookup yields CDR1 MNHEY and CDR2 SMNVEV (reference sequence).

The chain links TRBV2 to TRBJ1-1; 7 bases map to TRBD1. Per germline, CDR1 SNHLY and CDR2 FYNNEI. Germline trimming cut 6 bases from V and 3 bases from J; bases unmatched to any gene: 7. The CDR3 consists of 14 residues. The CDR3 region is CASRPGTVDTEAFF. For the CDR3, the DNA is TGTGCCAGCAGGCCCGGGACAGTCGACACTGAAGCTTTCTTT.